This TCR beta chain was sequenced during a study of regulatory T cells in long-lasting Graves disease. Library construction for TCR beta used iRepertoire HTBI primers and Arm-PCR of CDR3 regions. TCRdb analysed the multiplex PCR reads with MiXCR anew, one entry per CDR3 protein. Altogether more than 300,000 distinct CDR3 sequences are present, roughly 24% being singletons, with the ten largest covering approximately 27%. This clonotype was detected ten times or more. This sample's time point: persistent/refractory GD, antithyroid drugs over 5 years with positive TRAb. Researchers made the TCR library from RNA that was extracted from PBMCs. V was cut by 6 bases and J by 7 bases, with 13 bases left in between. CDR3 length equals 12 residues. Germline CDR1 MDHEN, CDR2 SYDVKM.

V gene TRBV28 combines with J gene TRBJ2-7; D is unresolved. The specimen comprised peripheral blood mononuclear cells (PBMCs), sampled when the disease was refractory, from a patient treated with antithyroid drugs. The receptor comes from a woman aged 40 to 50 with Graves disease. The CDR3 bases are TGTGCCAGCAGCCTTATCTATGGGGAGCAGTACTTC. Encoded protein: CASSLIYGEQYF.